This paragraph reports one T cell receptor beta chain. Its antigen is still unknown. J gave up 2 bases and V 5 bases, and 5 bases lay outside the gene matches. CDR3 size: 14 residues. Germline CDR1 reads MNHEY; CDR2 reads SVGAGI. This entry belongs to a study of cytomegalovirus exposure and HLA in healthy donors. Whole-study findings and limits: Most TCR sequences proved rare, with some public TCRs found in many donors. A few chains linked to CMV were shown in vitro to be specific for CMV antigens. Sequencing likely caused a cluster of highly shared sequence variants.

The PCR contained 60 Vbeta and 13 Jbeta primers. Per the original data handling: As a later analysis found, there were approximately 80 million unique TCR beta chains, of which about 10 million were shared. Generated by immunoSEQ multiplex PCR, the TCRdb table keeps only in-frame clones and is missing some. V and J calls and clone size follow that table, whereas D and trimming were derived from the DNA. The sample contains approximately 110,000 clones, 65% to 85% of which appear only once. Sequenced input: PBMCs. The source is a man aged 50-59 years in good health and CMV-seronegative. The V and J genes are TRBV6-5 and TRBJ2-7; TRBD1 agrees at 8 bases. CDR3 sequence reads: CASSMGDRPYEQYF. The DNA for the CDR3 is TGTGCCAGCAGTATGGGGGACAGGCCCTACGAGCAGTACTTC.